A single sample is the source of the 25 T cell receptor beta chains below, sequenced in a study of blood T cell repertoires in COVID-19. TCRdb keeps only in-frame clones here, not all; method: immunoSEQ multiplex PCR. The sample has about 260,000 clones, 70% to 90% seen once. Sequencing was done on a sample of peripheral blood. Source of these receptors: a young man with active or convalescent COVID-19.

This clone has only one observation. This chain joins TRBV7-2 and TRBJ1-5; D unresolved. CDR3 length: 15 residues. Trimming pared 5 bases from V and 1 base from J, leaving 12 bases between. Germline values: CDR1 SGHTA, CDR2 FQGNSA. DNA of the CDR3: TGTGCCAGCAGCCCGGGGAGGGTGAGCAATCAGCCCCAGCATTTT. Its protein product is CASSPGRVSNQPQHF.

The V and J genes are TRBV6-5 and TRBJ1-4, with no clear D. Trimming took 6 bases from V and 8 from J, leaving 13 bases between them. CDR1 is MNHEY and CDR2 is SVGAGI in the germline V gene. This CDR3 is 13 amino acids long. CDR3 region: CASSRDTGEKLFF. Written as DNA, the CDR3 is TGTGCCAGCAGCCGAGACACGGGGGAAAAACTGTTTTTT.

The CDR3 DNA follows: TGCGCCAGCAGCCAAAGTTCCCCAGCGGGGGGGCTGGGAGATGAGCAGTTCTTC. Its protein is CASSQSSPAGGLGDEQFF. This chain connects TRBV4-1 to TRBJ2-1; 10 nucleotides line up with TRBD2. Germline V gene sequence: CDR1 MGHRA, CDR2 YSYEKL. Trimming took 2 bases from V and 8 from J; bases not matched to a gene: 15. The CDR3 is made up of 18 amino acids.

The genes are TRBV4-2 and TRBJ2-2, with a weak D call TRBD1 (5 bases). Trimming took off 3 bases at V and 2 bases at J, with 7 bases between the two ends. The CDR3 loop spans 14 amino acids. The germline V gene has CDR1 LGHNA and CDR2 YNFKEQ. As DNA, the CDR3 is TGTGCCAGCAGCCAGGGGCTTAACACCGGGGAGCTGTTTTTT. Its protein is CASSQGLNTGELFF.

The chain is built from TRBV10-2 and TRBJ1-6, with a possible D match to TRBD1 (6 bases). The ends were cut back, 6 bases at V and 8 bases at J, with 14 bases in the middle. Germline lookup yields CDR1 WSHSY and CDR2 SAAADI. The CDR3 sequence is 14 residues long. CDR3 in DNA: TGCGCCAGCAGATCGGACAGCCGCTATTCACCCCTCCACTTT. Protein product: CASRSDSRYSPLHF.

The chain joins TRBV28 to TRBJ1-5, with TRBD1 as a possible D gene (6 bases). CDR3 size: 16 residues. Germline CDR1 and CDR2: MDHEN and SYDVKM. V dropped 5 bases and J dropped 1 base, with 15 bases sitting between them. The CDR3 spells CASSKYGQGSNQPQHF. The CDR3 coding sequence is TGTGCCAGCAGTAAGTATGGCCAGGGGAGCAATCAGCCCCAGCATTTT.

The chain recombines TRBV18 with TRBJ1-5; maybe TRBD1 (5 bases). Germline V gives CDR1 KGHSH, CDR2 LQKENI. V lost 4 bases to trimming and J lost 7 bases, with 11 bases between them. The CDR3 has 13 residues. DNA of the CDR3: TGTGCCAGCTCACAAGGGGCGGCACAGCCCCAGCATTTT. Amino acids: CASSQGAAQPQHF. Looking up the rest from reference TRBV18 and TRBJ1-5 gives the full variable domain: NAGVMQNPRHLVRRRGQEARLRCSPMKGHSHVYWYRQLPEEGLKFMVYLQKENIIDESGMPKERFSAEFPKEGPSILRIQQVVRGDSAAYFCASSQGAAQPQHFGDGTRLSIL.

The chain has TRBV15 and TRBJ2-7; 9 bases align to TRBD1. Germline-derived CDR1 and CDR2 are LNHNV and YYDKDF (reference sequence). Germline trimming cut 5 bases from V and 4 bases from J; bases unmatched to any gene: 9. The CDR3 totals 15 residues. The DNA of the CDR3 is TGTGCCACCAGCCGAGGACAGGGGTTAGAATACGAGCAGTACTTC. As protein: CATSRGQGLEYEQYF.

V gene TRBV6-2 or TRBV6-3 combines with J gene TRBJ2-1; a weak D match, TRBD1 (6 bases). Germline V gene sequence: CDR1 MNHEY, CDR2 SVGEGT. Trimming cost V 2 bases and J 8 bases, with 10 bases left between them. This CDR3 contains 13 residues. CDR3 DNA: TGTGCCAGCAGTTACGGGGGCGGCTATGAGCAGTTCTTC. This sequence encodes CASSYGGGYEQFF.

V gene TRBV6-5 combines with J gene TRBJ1-5; TRBD1 is a possible D gene (5 bases). This CDR3 is 13 amino acids long. The V gene lost 9 bases and the J gene lost 3 bases, with 12 bases spanning the gap. Germline CDR1 and CDR2: MNHEY and SVGAGI. This CDR3 reads CASGQADNQPQHF. The CDR3 DNA is TGTGCCAGTGGACAAGCTGACAATCAGCCCCAGCATTTT.

The chain combines TRBV9 with TRBJ2-3, with 10 bases identical to TRBD2. The CDR3 length is 18 residues. Germline CDR1 SGDLS, CDR2 YYNGEE. Losses at the gene ends were 4 bases for V and 5 bases for J; bases not matched to a gene: 16. In nucleotides, the CDR3 is TGTGCCAGCAGCTCCACCCCCCTACTAGCGGGGCTGGAAGATACGCAGTATTTT. Its translation: CASSSTPLLAGLEDTQYF.

CDR3 bases: TGTGCCAGCAGCTACGGGTTGAGCGAGCAGTACTTC. It encodes CASSYGLSEQYF. The V gene is TRBV11-2, the J gene TRBJ2-7, with D uncertain. Trimming stripped 4 bases from V and 6 bases from J, with 10 bases between. Germline values: CDR1 SGHAT, CDR2 FQNNGV. The length of the CDR3 is 12 residues.

The V call is TRBV27, the J call TRBJ2-2, with D perhaps TRBD1 (6 bases). The germline V and J ends were trimmed by 7 bases and 3 bases, with 9 bases remaining between them. Germline V lookup: CDR1 MNHEY, CDR2 SMNVEV (reference sequence). CDR3 length: 13 amino acids. CDR3 DNA sequence: TGTGCCAGCAATAACAGGGACACCGGGGAGCTGTTTTTT. This translates into CASNNRDTGELFF.

This clone was seen once. This chain joins TRBV5-4 and TRBJ1-4, with 10 bases aligning to TRBD1. Germline CDR1 reads SGHNT; CDR2 reads YYREEE (reference sequence). The CDR3 totals 15 residues. J lost 7 bases, V lost 3 bases, and 6 bases had no gene match. In DNA form, the CDR3 reads TGTGCCAGCAGCTACCGGGGGACAGGGGCTGAAAAACTGTTTTTT. Translating it yields CASSYRGTGAEKLFF.

The count of this clone is one. V gene TRBV19 combines with J gene TRBJ1-5; maybe TRBD1 (5 bases). The germline V gene has CDR1 LNHDA and CDR2 SQIVND (reference sequence). The CDR3 consists of 16 residues. Trimming took 6 bases from V and 0 from J, leaving 15 bases between them. The CDR3 DNA reads as TGTGCCAGTAGGGAAGATGGGAGGGGTAGCAATCAGCCCCAGCATTTT. Amino acids: CASREDGRGSNQPQHF.

A single count supports this clone. V is TRBV6-5 and J is TRBJ1-6, with D possibly being TRBD1 (5 bases). This CDR3 comprises 14 residues. Germline V gene sequence: CDR1 MNHEY, CDR2 SVGAGI. Trimming took 2 bases from V and 5 from J, leaving 7 bases between them. DNA of the CDR3: TGTGCCAGCAGTTACGACAGCGATAATTCACCCCTCCACTTT. It specifies CASSYDSDNSPLHF.

V and J are TRBV10-1 and TRBJ2-3, with 9 bases that match TRBD2. V gave up 0 bases and J gave up 2 bases; unmatched junction bases: 9. Looked up from germline, CDR1 is WNHNN and CDR2 is SYGVQD (reference sequence). This CDR3 region has 18 residues. CDR3 bases: TGCGCCAGCAGTGAGTCGGTGTCAGCGGGGGGACCCACAGATACGCAGTATTTT. Its protein is CASSESVSAGGPTDTQYF.

This clone was seen a few times. This chain links TRBV10-2 with TRBJ1-1, with a possible D match to TRBD1 (5 bases). Germline CDR1 WSHSY, CDR2 SAAADI. V lost 6 bases, J lost 0 bases, and 11 bases lay in between. This CDR3 has 14 residues. CDR3 protein: CASRTTDLNTEAFF. In nucleotides, the CDR3 is TGCGCCAGCAGGACGACAGACCTGAACACTGAAGCTTTCTTT.

This sequence joins TRBV6-6 and TRBJ1-2; D is unresolved. Germline CDR1 reads MNHNY; CDR2 reads SVGAGI (reference sequence). Trimming shortened V by 8 bases and J by 8 bases, and 21 bases separated the two germline ends. CDR3 length: 14 residues. As DNA, the CDR3 is TGTGCCAGCCATGAGGTTTTGGAGGGTGGCGGCTACACCTTC. As protein: CASHEVLEGGGYTF.

The V gene is TRBV7-8, the J gene TRBJ1-2, with TRBD1 as a possible D gene (5 bases). V dropped 0 bases and J dropped 8 bases, with 10 bases sitting between them. CDR3 size: 13 residues. Germline CDR1 reads SGHVS; CDR2 reads FQNEAQ. CDR3 nucleotide sequence: TGTGCCAGCAGCTTAGCCCAGGGCCGCGGCTACACCTTC. Amino acid sequence: CASSLAQGRGYTF.

This chain connects TRBV30 to TRBJ1-5; D gene unclear. Germline CDR1 and CDR2: GTSNPN and SVGIG (reference sequence). V was pared by 0 bases and J by 9 bases, with 9 bases between. The CDR3 totals 12 residues. Here the CDR3 reads CAWSVFPGPQHF. DNA of the CDR3: TGTGCCTGGAGTGTGTTTCCCGGGCCCCAGCATTTT. The full variable domain, with the rest looked up from reference TRBV30 and TRBJ1-5, is SQTIHQWPATLVQPVGSPLSLECTVEGTSNPNLYWYRQAAGRGLQLLFYSVGIGQISSEVPQNLSASRPQDRQFILSSKKLLLSDSGFYLCAWSVFPGPQHFGDGTRLSIL.

The chain uses TRBV7-9 and TRBJ1-6, with D maybe TRBD1 (5 bases). Trimming stripped 8 bases from V and 6 bases from J, with 14 bases between. This CDR3 region has 14 residues. Germline lookup yields CDR1 SEHNR and CDR2 FQNEAQ (reference sequence). CDR3 bases: TGTGCCAGCCGGGGGGATGGAGGTAATTCACCCCTCCACTTT. Amino acid sequence: CASRGDGGNSPLHF.

This clone came up once. The rearrangement uses TRBV9 and TRBJ1-1; D is possibly TRBD1 (6 bases). This CDR3 is 14 amino acids long. The germline V and J ends were trimmed by 3 bases and 10 bases, with 19 bases remaining between them. CDR1 is SGDLS, CDR2 YYNGEE, per germline. The chain's CDR3 is CASSATIHRVGAFF. The DNA for the CDR3 is TGTGCCAGCAGCGCAACAATACACAGGGTCGGAGCTTTCTTT.

The chain recombines TRBV7-9 with TRBJ2-3, with TRBD1 matching over 8 bases. With 1 base clipped from V and 3 bases from J, the junction kept 3 bases outside the gene matches. The CDR3 is 15 residues long. Germline CDR1 reads SEHNR; CDR2 reads FQNEAQ (reference sequence). Written as DNA, the CDR3 is TGTGCCAGCAGCTTAGGGGGGACAGGAACAGATACGCAGTATTTT. It translates to CASSLGGTGTDTQYF.

The chain uses TRBV14 and TRBJ1-3, with a possible D match to TRBD1 (6 bases). V dropped 4 bases and J dropped 0 bases, with 13 bases sitting between them. This CDR3 has 16 residues. CDR1 SGHDN and CDR2 FVKESK come from the germline V gene. Here the CDR3 reads CASSRLGALSGNTIYF. The DNA for the CDR3 is TGTGCCAGCAGCCGATTGGGGGCTCTCTCTGGAAACACCATATATTTT.